Sequencing of this T cell receptor (beta chain) was carried out in a study of PD-L1 blockade in urothelial cancer. Study overall: Administration of atezolizumab to patients began at some point between 2014 and 2016, at 1,200 mg intravenously every 3 weeks. Samples came from 3 weeks, at the second dose, and 6 weeks into treatment. Blood gave a median 141,255 T cells. Study-level points and caveats: When measured at 3 weeks, tumor-associated blood clones expanded more in durable-benefit patients.

Produced via immunoSEQ multiplex PCR; TCRdb's table is partial and in-frame only. The table includes 35,000 to 55,000 clones, 88% detected once. The CDR3 spans 15 residues. Trimming took off 1 base at V and 9 bases at J, with 16 bases between the two ends. The germline V gene encodes CDR1 LGHNA and CDR2 YNFKEQ. About this clone: What it binds is unknown.

The genes are TRBV4-2 and TRBJ2-1; D may be TRBD2 (6 bases). This clonotype originated in a woman aged 55 to 70 with urothelial cancer. Sequences were derived from PBMCs, sampled around atezolizumab (anti-PD-L1) treatment. CDR3 protein: CASSQASGLLGEQFF. CDR3 nucleotides: TGTGCCAGCAGCCAAGCCAGCGGACTACTAGGTGAGCAGTTCTTC.